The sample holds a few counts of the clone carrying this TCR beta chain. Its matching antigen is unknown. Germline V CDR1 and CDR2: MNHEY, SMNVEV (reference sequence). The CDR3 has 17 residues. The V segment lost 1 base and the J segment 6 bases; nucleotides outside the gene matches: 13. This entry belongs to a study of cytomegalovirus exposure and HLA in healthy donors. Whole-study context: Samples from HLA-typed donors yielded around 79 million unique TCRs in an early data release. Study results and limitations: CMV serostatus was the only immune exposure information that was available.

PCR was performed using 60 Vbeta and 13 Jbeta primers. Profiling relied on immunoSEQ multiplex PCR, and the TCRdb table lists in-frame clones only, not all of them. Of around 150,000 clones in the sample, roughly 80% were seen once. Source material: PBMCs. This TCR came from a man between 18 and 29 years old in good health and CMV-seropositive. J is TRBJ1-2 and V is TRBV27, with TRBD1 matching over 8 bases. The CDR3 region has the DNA TGTGCCAGCAGTTTATTTTCAACCCGGACAGGGACGGATGGCTACACCTTC. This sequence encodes CASSLFSTRTGTDGYTF.